The source of this TCR beta chain is a study of human T cells and chemical hapten exposure. The overall study: Sensitization applied 2% DPC to about 2 cm by about 2 cm of upper inner arm skin. There were per-sample TCR yield variations, arising mainly from small pooled library volume differences.

In TCRdb, the RACE reads were re-called with MiXCR into one record per CDR3 protein. The sample has 60,000 or so distinct CDR3 sequences, over 9% seen once; the top ten hold roughly 9.1%. Time point noted: pre-sensitization, week 0. Treatment meaning: therapeutic diphenylcyclopropenone sensitization with weekly scalp DPC. Germline CDR1 and CDR2: MGHDK and SYGVNS. V trimming: 6 bases; J trimming: 15 bases; junction bases outside the gene matches: 8. The CDR3 extends over 11 amino acids. The material was whole blood, obtained in connection with sensitization to the hapten diphenylcyclopropenone (DPC). V is TRBV25-1 and J is TRBJ2-1; 7 bases map to TRBD1. This sequence originates from a man aged 40-50 years with alopecia areata. Some clones in this sample may be carry-over from other donors' samples. This chain's CDR3 is CASSTGQFAFF. CDR3 DNA sequence: TGTGCCAGCAGCACGGGACAGTTTGCGTTCTTC.